Listed below are T cell receptor beta chains from one sample, sequenced in a study of T cells in Graves' hyperthyroidism and ophthalmopathy. One entry per CDR3 protein results from TCRdb running MiXCR on the multiplex PCR reads. The sample includes a few hundred thousand distinct CDR3 sequences, less than 25% of them seen just once. The sequenced sample consisted of blood. These receptors were collected from a man between 18 and 35 years old with Graves' hyperthyroidism. CDR3s include the opening cysteine and the closing phenylalanine or tryptophan. D genes are given only for firm matches. Size is omitted from some rows. Given values are once, few, many or a class for expanded clones.

clone_size: few
v_call: TRBV6-5
d_call: NA
j_call: TRBJ2-7
cdr3_length: 15
cdr3_nt: TGTGCCAGCAGTTGGTGGGCCTTCAGCTCCTACGAGCAGTACTTC
cdr3_aa: CASSWWAFSSYEQYF

clone_size: many
v_call: TRBV6-1
d_call: TRBD1
j_call: TRBJ2-7
cdr3_length: 15
cdr3_nt: TGTGCCAGCAGTGAGGGACAGGGGCCCCCCTACGAGCAGTACTTC
cdr3_aa: CASSEGQGPPYEQYF

clone_size: many
v_call: TRBV10-3
d_call: NA
j_call: TRBJ2-5
cdr3_length: 14
cdr3_nt: TGTGCCATCAGTACTGACAGATACCAAGAGACCCAGTACTTC
cdr3_aa: CAISTDRYQETQYF

clone_size: NA
v_call: TRBV12-3/TRBV12-4
d_call: NA
j_call: TRBJ1-2
cdr3_length: 13
cdr3_nt: TGTGCCAGCAGACCGCCGGAGGGATATGGCTACACCTTC
cdr3_aa: CASRPPEGYGYTF

clone_size: many
v_call: TRBV30
d_call: NA
j_call: TRBJ1-1
cdr3_length: 13
cdr3_nt: TGTGCCTGGAGCCAACAGGGTTACACTGAAGCTTTCTTT
cdr3_aa: CAWSQQGYTEAFF

clone_size: many
v_call: TRBV12-3/TRBV12-4
d_call: NA
j_call: TRBJ1-1
cdr3_length: 14
cdr3_nt: TGTGCCAGCAGACCCGCAGGGTTAAACACTGAAGCTTTCTTT
cdr3_aa: CASRPAGLNTEAFF

clone_size: NA
v_call: TRBV15
d_call: NA
j_call: TRBJ1-1
cdr3_length: 16
cdr3_nt: TGTGCCACCAGCAGATCTAAGCGCGGCACCCCCGCTCGGGCTTTCTTT
cdr3_aa: CATSRSKRGTPARAFF

clone_size: many
v_call: TRBV14
d_call: TRBD1
j_call: TRBJ1-3
cdr3_length: 14
cdr3_nt: TGTGCCAGCAGCCGGACAGGGGATGGAAACACCATATATTTT
cdr3_aa: CASSRTGDGNTIYF

clone_size: few
v_call: TRBV12-3/TRBV12-4
d_call: TRBD2
j_call: TRBJ2-1
cdr3_length: 13
cdr3_nt: TGTGCCAGCAGGGGACTAGCGGGGGGAAGGGAGTTCTTC
cdr3_aa: CASRGLAGGREFF

clone_size: NA
v_call: TRBV11-1
d_call: NA
j_call: TRBJ2-2
cdr3_length: 16
cdr3_nt: TGTGCCAGCAGCCAGATGAAAGGGGCGAACACCGGGGAGCTGTTTTTT
cdr3_aa: CASSQMKGANTGELFF

clone_size: NA
v_call: TRBV25-1
d_call: NA
j_call: TRBJ2-7
cdr3_length: 17
cdr3_nt: TGTGCCAGCAGTGTACTATCCGGGAAGGGCCATTCCTACGAGCAGTACTTC
cdr3_aa: CASSVLSGKGHSYEQYF

clone_size: many
v_call: TRBV28
d_call: NA
j_call: TRBJ1-2
cdr3_length: 12
cdr3_nt: TGTGCCAGCAGGTTCGAGACCTATGGCTACACCTTC
cdr3_aa: CASRFETYGYTF

clone_size: NA
v_call: TRBV6-2/TRBV6-3
d_call: NA
j_call: TRBJ2-7
cdr3_length: 13
cdr3_nt: TGTGCCAGCAGTTCTCCAGGGACCAACGAGCAGTACTTC
cdr3_aa: CASSSPGTNEQYF

clone_size: many
v_call: TRBV2
d_call: TRBD1
j_call: TRBJ2-7
cdr3_length: 15
cdr3_nt: TGTGCCAGTCGCCTATGGTCAGGGGGCAACTACGAGCAGTACTTC
cdr3_aa: CASRLWSGGNYEQYF

clone_size: many
v_call: TRBV28
d_call: NA
j_call: TRBJ1-3
cdr3_length: 15
cdr3_nt: TGTGCCAGCAGTTCCGCACAGCACTCTGGAAACACCATATATTTT
cdr3_aa: CASSSAQHSGNTIYF

clone_size: many
v_call: TRBV19
d_call: TRBD1
j_call: TRBJ1-5
cdr3_length: 15
cdr3_nt: TGTGCCAGTAGCCTACAGGGGATAGGCAATCAGCCCCAGCATTTT
cdr3_aa: CASSLQGIGNQPQHF

clone_size: few
v_call: TRBV19
d_call: NA
j_call: TRBJ2-3
cdr3_length: 12
cdr3_nt: TGTGCCAGTAGTATAGCACAGGATACGCAGTATTTT
cdr3_aa: CASSIAQDTQYF

clone_size: NA
v_call: TRBV2
d_call: NA
j_call: TRBJ2-4
cdr3_length: 14
cdr3_nt: TGTGCCAGCAGTGAAGTGGCCCAGCGTGGCATTCAGTACTTC
cdr3_aa: CASSEVAQRGIQYF

clone_size: NA
v_call: TRBV7-9
d_call: NA
j_call: TRBJ2-2
cdr3_length: 15
cdr3_nt: TGTGCCAGCAGGCCCTGGAGGGGAAACACCGGGGAGCTGTTTTTT
cdr3_aa: CASRPWRGNTGELFF

clone_size: many
v_call: TRBV28
d_call: NA
j_call: TRBJ1-1
cdr3_length: 14
cdr3_nt: TGTGCCAGCAGTTTATTTACACAGGGAGTGAAAGTTTTCTTT
cdr3_aa: CASSLFTQGVKVFF

clone_size: many
v_call: TRBV6-1
d_call: NA
j_call: TRBJ2-5
cdr3_length: 14
cdr3_nt: TGTGCCAGCAGTCCCCGGGGGGCCCGGGAGACCCAGTACTTC
cdr3_aa: CASSPRGARETQYF

clone_size: many
v_call: TRBV20-1
d_call: TRBD1
j_call: TRBJ1-1
cdr3_length: 15
cdr3_nt: TGCAGTGCTAGACCGAGGACAGGGGGGAACACTGAAGCTTTCTTT
cdr3_aa: CSARPRTGGNTEAFF

clone_size: many
v_call: TRBV6-5
d_call: NA
j_call: TRBJ1-5
cdr3_length: 14
cdr3_nt: TGTGCCAGCAAAGTGGGACCTTACAATCAGCCCCAGCATTTT
cdr3_aa: CASKVGPYNQPQHF

clone_size: NA
v_call: TRBV11-2
d_call: TRBD2
j_call: TRBJ2-5
cdr3_length: 16
cdr3_nt: TGTGCCAGCAGCTTAGCAGCGGGGGGGCAAGGAGAGACCCAGTACTTC
cdr3_aa: CASSLAAGGQGETQYF

clone_size: few
v_call: TRBV9
d_call: TRBD1
j_call: TRBJ1-2
cdr3_length: 15
cdr3_nt: TGTGCCAGCAGCCCGGGGACGACAGGGGACTATGGCTACACCTTC
cdr3_aa: CASSPGTTGDYGYTF

clone_size: few
v_call: TRBV11-3
d_call: NA
j_call: TRBJ2-7
cdr3_length: 13
cdr3_nt: TGTGCCAGCAGGGTTTTGGGGGGCGACGAGCAGTACTTC
cdr3_aa: CASRVLGGDEQYF

clone_size: few
v_call: TRBV12-3/TRBV12-4
d_call: NA
j_call: TRBJ1-2
cdr3_length: 12
cdr3_nt: TGTGCCAGCAGGGGGAACGCCTATGGCTACACCTTC
cdr3_aa: CASRGNAYGYTF

clone_size: many
v_call: TRBV10-3
d_call: TRBD1
j_call: TRBJ1-2
cdr3_length: 13
cdr3_nt: TGTGCCATCAGTAACCAACAGGGGTATGGCTACACCTTC
cdr3_aa: CAISNQQGYGYTF

clone_size: few
v_call: TRBV9
d_call: NA
j_call: TRBJ1-5
cdr3_length: 17
cdr3_nt: TGTGCCAGCAGCGCCGGCGGCCGGGACGGGAACAATCAGCCCCAGCATTTT
cdr3_aa: CASSAGGRDGNNQPQHF

clone_size: many
v_call: TRBV30
d_call: NA
j_call: TRBJ1-1
cdr3_length: 11
cdr3_nt: TGTGCCTGGAGTGTGGGGGGCGAAGCTTTCTTT
cdr3_aa: CAWSVGGEAFF

clone_size: many
v_call: TRBV28
d_call: TRBD1
j_call: TRBJ1-5
cdr3_length: 17
cdr3_nt: TGTGCCAGCAGTTTACCACTTTACAGGGGCCCACGATTGCCCCAGCATTTT
cdr3_aa: CASSLPLYRGPRLPQHF

clone_size: many
v_call: TRBV20-1
d_call: TRBD1
j_call: TRBJ2-7
cdr3_length: 14
cdr3_nt: TGCAGTGCAACCGGGACAGGGAACCTCTACGAGCAGTACTTC
cdr3_aa: CSATGTGNLYEQYF

clone_size: NA
v_call: TRBV19
d_call: NA
j_call: TRBJ2-2
cdr3_length: 14
cdr3_nt: TGTGCCAGTAGTATAGATCCCGGCGCCGGGGAGCTGTTTTTT
cdr3_aa: CASSIDPGAGELFF

clone_size: NA
v_call: TRBV2
d_call: NA
j_call: TRBJ1-1
cdr3_length: 12
cdr3_nt: TGTGCCAGCATAGAGGGGGAAACTGAAGCTTTCTTT
cdr3_aa: CASIEGETEAFF

clone_size: NA
v_call: TRBV4-1
d_call: TRBD1
j_call: TRBJ1-2
cdr3_length: 15
cdr3_nt: TGCGCCAGCAGCCAAGTGGGGACAGCTATCTATGGCTACACCTTC
cdr3_aa: CASSQVGTAIYGYTF

clone_size: NA
v_call: TRBV6-1
d_call: NA
j_call: TRBJ1-5
cdr3_length: 15
cdr3_nt: TGTGCCAGCAACCCACCACGGGGAGGCAATCAGCCCCAGCATTTT
cdr3_aa: CASNPPRGGNQPQHF

clone_size: NA
v_call: TRBV30
d_call: NA
j_call: TRBJ2-2
cdr3_length: 14
cdr3_nt: TGTGCCTGGAGTGTCAAGGGGTCCACCGGGGAGCTGTTTTTT
cdr3_aa: CAWSVKGSTGELFF

clone_size: NA
v_call: TRBV20-1
d_call: TRBD1
j_call: TRBJ1-1
cdr3_length: 12
cdr3_nt: TGCAGTGCCATGACAGGGGGCACTGAAGCTTTCTTT
cdr3_aa: CSAMTGGTEAFF

clone_size: NA
v_call: TRBV6-2/TRBV6-3
d_call: NA
j_call: TRBJ1-1
cdr3_length: 12
cdr3_nt: TGTGCCAGCAGTTACTCGCGGGATGAAGCTTTCTTT
cdr3_aa: CASSYSRDEAFF

clone_size: many
v_call: TRBV24-1
d_call: TRBD1
j_call: TRBJ2-2
cdr3_length: 16
cdr3_nt: TGTGCCACCAGTGATTCCGACAGGGCGAACACCGGGGAGCTGTTTTTT
cdr3_aa: CATSDSDRANTGELFF

clone_size: many
v_call: TRBV25-1
d_call: NA
j_call: TRBJ2-7
cdr3_length: 12
cdr3_nt: TGTGCCAGCAGCAGCGCGGGGTGGGAGCAGTACTTC
cdr3_aa: CASSSAGWEQYF

clone_size: many
v_call: TRBV7-6
d_call: TRBD1
j_call: TRBJ2-7
cdr3_length: 13
cdr3_nt: TGTGCCAGCAGCGGACAGGGGACCTACGAGCAGTACTTC
cdr3_aa: CASSGQGTYEQYF

clone_size: NA
v_call: TRBV6-1
d_call: TRBD1
j_call: TRBJ2-7
cdr3_length: 14
cdr3_nt: TGTGCCAGCAGCTCATCACAGGGGGCATACGAGCAGTACTTC
cdr3_aa: CASSSSQGAYEQYF